A selection of T cell receptor beta chains follows, all from one sample in a study of CD8 T cells in Susac syndrome. TCRdb recomputed calls from the immunoSEQ multiplex PCR reads with MiXCR, one row per CDR3 protein. The data hold approximately 68,000 distinct CDR3 sequences, with over 85% observed a single time. The specimen was CD8+ T cells from PBMCs. These receptors all stem from a human donor with multiple sclerosis. Both conserved end residues are part of each CDR3. A D gene is named only where the DNA matches it firmly. Only some rows state a clone size, as once, few, many or a class for expanded clones.

v_gene	d_gene	abundance	j_gene	CDR3aa	CDR3nt
TRBV29-1	TRBD2	-	TRBJ2-5	CSVDVPSGAKGETQYF	TGCAGCGTCGACGTACCTAGCGGGGCAAAAGGAGAGACCCAGTACTTC
TRBV19	-	-	TRBJ2-2	CASSASGTGELFF	TGTGCCAGTAGTGCTTCAGGTACCGGGGAGCTGTTTTTT
TRBV6-5	-	once	TRBJ2-3	CASHGGYTDTQYF	TGTGCCAGCCACGGGGGTTACACAGATACGCAGTATTTT
TRBV19	TRBD1	-	TRBJ2-2	CASAGLAGGDTGELFF	TGTGCCAGTGCAGGTCTCGCAGGGGGCGACACCGGGGAGCTGTTTTTT
TRBV5-1	-	-	TRBJ2-7	CASSLGTSSFYEQYF	TGCGCCAGCAGCCTAGGGACGTCCTCCTTCTACGAGCAGTACTTC
TRBV29-1	-	-	TRBJ2-2	CSVAGGRGTGELFF	TGCAGCGTCGCCGGGGGGCGCGGCACCGGGGAGCTGTTTTTT
TRBV5-1	-	-	TRBJ1-1	CASSAYSVELGAFF	TGCGCCAGCAGCGCTTACTCGGTAGAACTAGGAGCTTTCTTT
TRBV6-4	-	-	TRBJ2-2	CASSQQGDTGELFF	TGTGCCAGCTCGCAGCAGGGAGACACCGGGGAGCTGTTTTTT
TRBV30	-	-	TRBJ1-2	CAWTPGSLSGYTF	TGTGCCTGGACCCCGGGGAGCCTAAGTGGCTACACCTTC
TRBV6-2/TRBV6-3	-	-	TRBJ2-5	CASSHPGTIQETQYF	TGTGCCAGCAGTCACCCTGGGACAATACAAGAGACCCAGTACTTC
TRBV5-1	-	-	TRBJ1-2	CASSLAPGNLYGYTF	TGCGCCAGCAGCTTGGCCCCAGGGAACTTGTATGGCTACACCTTC
TRBV6-2/TRBV6-3	-	-	TRBJ2-1	CASSLGLNEQFF	TGTGCCAGCAGTTTGGGGCTAAATGAGCAGTTCTTC
TRBV13	TRBD1	-	TRBJ1-4	CASSTGQDEKLFF	TGTGCCAGCAGCACCGGACAGGATGAAAAACTGTTTTTT
TRBV7-8	TRBD1	-	TRBJ1-1	CASSYRDRGRTTTEAFF	TGTGCCAGCAGCTACCGGGACAGGGGGCGAACGACCACTGAAGCTTTCTTT
TRBV29-1	-	-	TRBJ1-1	CSVPRDTEAFF	TGCAGCGTGCCCCGGGACACTGAAGCTTTCTTT
TRBV27	-	-	TRBJ2-3	CASSFILATRTDTQYF	TGTGCCAGCAGTTTCATCCTCGCTACCCGCACAGATACGCAGTATTTT
TRBV2	-	-	TRBJ2-7	CASSSVAGRDYEQYF	TGTGCCAGCAGTTCCGTTGCGGGAAGGGACTACGAGCAGTACTTC
TRBV3-1	TRBD2	-	TRBJ2-1	CASSQIGGGSSYNEQFF	TGTGCCAGCAGCCAAATCGGCGGGGGAAGCTCCTACAATGAGCAGTTCTTC
TRBV11-2	-	-	TRBJ2-6	CASSPRGRGGNVLTF	TGTGCCAGCAGCCCCCGGGGCAGGGGGGGCAACGTCCTGACTTTC
TRBV30	TRBD1	-	TRBJ1-1	CAWSRQGRTEAFF	TGTGCCTGGAGTCGACAGGGTCGGACTGAAGCTTTCTTT
TRBV4-3	-	-	TRBJ2-1	CASSQGVGVNNEQFF	TGCGCCAGCAGCCAAGGGGTGGGAGTCAACAATGAGCAGTTCTTC
TRBV7-3	-	-	TRBJ1-1	CASSRGPTVVTEAFF	TGTGCCAGCAGCAGGGGACCGACGGTCGTAACTGAAGCTTTCTTT
TRBV7-9	TRBD2	-	TRBJ2-1	CASSPSSGAGGSSYNEQFF	TGTGCCAGCAGCCCCTCGAGTGGGGCGGGGGGAAGCTCCTACAATGAGCAGTTCTTC
TRBV6-1	-	-	TRBJ1-6	CASSGTQISDSPLHF	TGTGCCAGCAGTGGAACACAGATCTCCGATTCACCCCTCCACTTT
TRBV7-9	-	-	TRBJ2-3	CASSLAGSSTDTQYF	TGTGCCAGCAGCTTAGCTGGGTCTAGCACAGATACGCAGTATTTT
TRBV5-1	-	-	TRBJ2-7	CASSLSRENSYEQYF	TGCGCCAGCAGCTTGTCCCGGGAGAACTCCTACGAGCAGTACTTC
TRBV4-1	-	-	TRBJ2-7	CASSQEGTDPHYEQYF	TGCGCCAGCAGCCAAGAAGGCACCGACCCTCACTACGAGCAGTACTTC
TRBV9	TRBD2	-	TRBJ2-5	CASSVAGTSQETQYF	TGTGCCAGCAGCGTAGCCGGGACTAGCCAAGAGACCCAGTACTTC
TRBV27	-	once	TRBJ2-7	CASSLSADWTYEQYF	TGTGCCAGCAGTTTATCGGCGGACTGGACCTACGAGCAGTACTTC
TRBV9	TRBD1	-	TRBJ1-6	CASSGQGNSPLHF	TGTGCCAGCAGCGGACAGGGGAACTCACCCCTCCACTTT
TRBV12-3/TRBV12-4	TRBD2	once	TRBJ2-7	CASTPGLDKREQYF	TGTGCCAGCACGCCGGGACTAGACAAACGCGAGCAGTACTTC
TRBV19	-	once	TRBJ1-5	CASSSPYRDGNQPQHF	TGTGCCAGTAGTTCCCCGTACAGGGACGGCAATCAGCCCCAGCATTTT
TRBV25-1	TRBD1	-	TRBJ2-7	CASSSGTGTEQYF	TGTGCCAGCAGCTCCGGGACAGGGACCGAGCAGTACTTC
TRBV9	TRBD2	-	TRBJ2-1	CASSGPKAGTYNEQFF	TGTGCCAGCAGCGGACCAAAAGCGGGGACCTACAATGAGCAGTTCTTC
TRBV7-9	-	once	TRBJ2-2	CASSLWTATGELFF	TGTGCCAGCAGCCTGTGGACGGCAACCGGGGAGCTGTTTTTT
TRBV5-1	TRBD1	-	TRBJ2-6	CASSGGTGSSGANVLTF	TGCGCCAGCAGCGGAGGGACAGGGTCCTCTGGGGCCAACGTCCTGACTTTC
TRBV6-5	-	-	TRBJ2-7	CASSSYTRGISYEQYF	TGTGCCAGCAGTTCCTACACCCGGGGGATCTCCTACGAGCAGTACTTC
TRBV29-1	-	-	TRBJ2-7	CSVGRTETYEQYF	TGCAGCGTTGGTAGGACAGAGACCTACGAGCAGTACTTC
TRBV12-3/TRBV12-4	-	-	TRBJ1-1	CASSLEGPEAFF	TGTGCCAGCAGTTTAGAGGGCCCCGAAGCTTTCTTT
TRBV20-1	TRBD2	-	TRBJ2-7	CSARGTSGSPLGEQYF	TGCAGTGCTAGAGGGACTAGCGGATCCCCCTTGGGAGAGCAGTACTTC
TRBV5-6	-	-	TRBJ2-7	CASSLARSAGNSYEQYF	TGTGCCAGCAGCTTGGCCCGATCGGCAGGGAACTCCTACGAGCAGTACTTC
TRBV7-2	TRBD1	-	TRBJ2-7	CASSQPGQGLEYF	TGTGCCAGCAGCCAACCGGGACAGGGCCTGGAGTACTTC
TRBV29-1	-	-	TRBJ2-7	CSVQDPFSYEQYF	TGCAGCGTCCAGGATCCCTTTTCCTACGAGCAGTACTTC
TRBV14	-	-	TRBJ2-5	CASSPSTGTGRETQYF	TGTGCCAGCAGCCCTTCTACAGGGACGGGACGAGAGACCCAGTACTTC
TRBV29-1	-	-	TRBJ2-3	CSAEGGWTDTQYF	TGCAGCGCTGAGGGGGGGTGGACAGATACGCAGTATTTT
TRBV29-1	-	-	TRBJ1-2	CSVVSGGYGYTF	TGCAGCGTTGTTTCCGGCGGCTATGGCTACACCTTC
TRBV4-1	-	-	TRBJ1-2	CASSQDLGSSYGYTF	TGCGCCAGCAGCCAAGATCTAGGCAGCTCGTATGGCTACACCTTC
TRBV19	-	-	TRBJ2-7	CASSIDRSRYEQYF	TGTGCCAGTAGTATAGATCGCTCCCGCTACGAGCAGTACTTC
TRBV6-1	-	-	TRBJ1-1	CASSELGAAEAFF	TGTGCCAGCAGTGAACTAGGGGCGGCTGAAGCTTTCTTT
TRBV29-1	TRBD1	-	TRBJ1-2	CSVEDTRQGYYGYTF	TGCAGCGTTGAAGATACCCGACAGGGGTACTATGGCTACACCTTC
TRBV6-5	TRBD2	-	TRBJ2-1	CASSLRFPGLAGYSEQFF	TGTGCCAGCAGTTTAAGGTTCCCGGGACTAGCGGGATATAGTGAGCAGTTCTTC
TRBV29-1	-	-	TRBJ2-7	CSVGEILTTYEQYF	TGCAGCGTTGGAGAGATCCTCACAACCTACGAGCAGTACTTC
TRBV5-1	-	-	TRBJ1-2	CASKTSRSGHAYGYTF	TGCGCCAGCAAAACCTCGAGGTCGGGTCATGCCTATGGCTACACCTTC
TRBV27	-	once	TRBJ2-3	CASSSLRNTQYF	TGTGCCAGCAGTTCCCTCAGGAATACGCAGTATTTT
TRBV4-1	-	-	TRBJ2-3	CASSQEGMTSTDTQYF	TGCGCCAGCAGCCAAGAGGGCATGACTAGCACAGATACGCAGTATTTT